This passage covers 5 T cell receptor beta chains from one sample sequenced in a study of OX40 agonist ivuxolimab in advanced cancers. The method behind the library was the immunoSEQ multiplex PCR assay. In its TCRdb copy, this immuneACCESS table keeps in-frame sequences only and misses some clones. Where compared with another copy, unresolved V genes explain less than half of these, and the others have no known cause. The sample includes 70,000 or so clones, with 84% observed a single time. About 0.72% of the sample is held by the ten biggest clonotypes. Sequenced material: CD4+ or CD8+ T cells sorted from blood, taken in a trial of the OX40 agonist ivuxolimab. All receptors derive from an adult with an advanced solid tumor such as melanoma, head and neck, liver or kidney cancer.

This chain links TRBV28 with TRBJ1-5; D is unclear. Trimming pared 3 bases from V and 0 bases from J, leaving 3 bases between. The CDR3 covers 13 residues. CDR1 and CDR2 (germline): MDHEN, SYDVKM. In DNA form, the CDR3 reads TGTGCCAGCAGTTTGGGTAGCAATCAGCCCCAGCATTTT. Translating gives CASSLGSNQPQHF.

This clone has only one observation. The chain links TRBV10-3 to TRBJ1-6, with D tentatively TRBD1 (6 bases). This CDR3 comprises 16 residues. Germline CDR1 and CDR2: ENHRY and SYGVKD. The V gene lost 5 bases and the J gene lost 7 bases, with 18 bases spanning the gap. The CDR3 protein is CAISPSQGLGNSPLHF. The CDR3 coding sequence is TGTGCCATCAGTCCCTCCCAGGGGCTAGGAAATTCACCCCTCCACTTT.

V gene TRBV11-2 combines with J gene TRBJ2-1; the D gene could be TRBD1 or TRBD2 (6 bases each). Germline loops: CDR1 SGHAT, CDR2 FQNNGV. Trimming removed 6 bases at V and 0 bases at J, with 9 bases between. CDR3 length: 14 amino acids. CDR3 DNA: TGTGCCAGCAGTGGAGGGGGCTCCTACAATGAGCAGTTCTTC. Protein sequence: CASSGGGSYNEQFF.

The chain couples TRBV7-3 to TRBJ2-3; D is unresolved. Looked up from germline, CDR1 is SGHTA and CDR2 is FQGTGA. The CDR3 is 13 residues long. V dropped 1 base and J dropped 2 bases, with 4 bases sitting between them. The CDR3 loop reads CASSLNPTDTQYF. Written as DNA, the CDR3 is TGTGCCAGCAGCTTAAACCCCACAGATACGCAGTATTTT.

J is TRBJ2-5 and V is TRBV25-1, with 9 bases matching TRBD2. V trimming: 4 bases; J trimming: 0 bases; junction bases outside the gene matches: 3. CDR1 MGHDK and CDR2 SYGVNS come from the germline V gene. The CDR3 spans 15 residues. CDR3 in amino acids: CASSGLAANQETQYF. The DNA for the CDR3 is TGTGCCAGCAGTGGACTAGCGGCCAACCAAGAGACCCAGTACTTC.